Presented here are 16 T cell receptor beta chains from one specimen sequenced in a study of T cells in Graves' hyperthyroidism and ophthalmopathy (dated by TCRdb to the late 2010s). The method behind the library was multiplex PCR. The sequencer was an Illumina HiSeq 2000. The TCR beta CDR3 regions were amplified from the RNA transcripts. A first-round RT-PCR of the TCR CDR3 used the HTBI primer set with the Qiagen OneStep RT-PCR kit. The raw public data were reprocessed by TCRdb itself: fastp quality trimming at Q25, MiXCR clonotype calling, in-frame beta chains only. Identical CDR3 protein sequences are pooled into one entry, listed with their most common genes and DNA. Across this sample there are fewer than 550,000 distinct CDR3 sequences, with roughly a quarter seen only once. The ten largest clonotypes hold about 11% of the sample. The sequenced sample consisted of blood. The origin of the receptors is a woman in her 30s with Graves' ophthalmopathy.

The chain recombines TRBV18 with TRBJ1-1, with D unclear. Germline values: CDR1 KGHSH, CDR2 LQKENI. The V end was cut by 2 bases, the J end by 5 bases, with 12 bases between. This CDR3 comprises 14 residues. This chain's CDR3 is CASSPDPSGTEAFF. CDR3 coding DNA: TGTGCCAGCTCACCAGACCCCAGTGGAACTGAAGCTTTCTTT.

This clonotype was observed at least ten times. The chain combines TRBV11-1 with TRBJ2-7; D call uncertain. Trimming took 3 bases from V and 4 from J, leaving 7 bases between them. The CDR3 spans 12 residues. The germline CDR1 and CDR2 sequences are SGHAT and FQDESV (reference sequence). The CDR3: CASSFGVYEQYF. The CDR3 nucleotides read TGTGCCAGCAGCTTCGGAGTGTACGAGCAGTACTTC.

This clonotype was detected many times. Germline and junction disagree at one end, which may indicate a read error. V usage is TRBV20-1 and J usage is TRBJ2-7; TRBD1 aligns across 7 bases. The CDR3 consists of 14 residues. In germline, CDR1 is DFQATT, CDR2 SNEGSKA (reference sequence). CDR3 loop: CSTRRGGRPYEQYF. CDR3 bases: TGCAGTACTAGAAGAGGGGGCAGACCCTACGAGCAGTACTTC.

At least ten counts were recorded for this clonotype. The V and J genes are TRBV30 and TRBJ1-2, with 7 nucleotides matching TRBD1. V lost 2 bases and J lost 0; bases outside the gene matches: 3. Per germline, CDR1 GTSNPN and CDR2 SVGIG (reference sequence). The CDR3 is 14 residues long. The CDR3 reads CAWSPGQPNYGYTF. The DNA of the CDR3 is TGTGCCTGGAGTCCGGGACAGCCTAACTATGGCTACACCTTC.

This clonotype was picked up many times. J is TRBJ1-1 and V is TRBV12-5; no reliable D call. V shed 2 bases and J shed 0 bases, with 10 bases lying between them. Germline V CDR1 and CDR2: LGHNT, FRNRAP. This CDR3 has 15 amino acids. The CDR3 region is CASGLLPAMNTEAFF. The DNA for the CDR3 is TGTGCTAGTGGTTTGCTCCCGGCCATGAACACTGAAGCTTTCTTT.

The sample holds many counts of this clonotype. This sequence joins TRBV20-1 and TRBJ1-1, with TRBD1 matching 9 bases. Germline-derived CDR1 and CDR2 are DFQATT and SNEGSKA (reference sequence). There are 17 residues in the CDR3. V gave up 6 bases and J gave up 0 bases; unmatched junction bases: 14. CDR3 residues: CSASGTGIQAMNTEAFF. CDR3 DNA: TGCAGTGCCTCCGGGACAGGGATTCAAGCCATGAACACTGAAGCTTTCTTT.

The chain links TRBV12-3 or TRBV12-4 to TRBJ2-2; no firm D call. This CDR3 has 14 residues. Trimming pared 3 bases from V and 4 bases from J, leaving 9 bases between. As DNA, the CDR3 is TGTGCCAGCAGTTTGCATAGAGGCACCGGGGAGCTGTTTTTT. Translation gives CASSLHRGTGELFF.

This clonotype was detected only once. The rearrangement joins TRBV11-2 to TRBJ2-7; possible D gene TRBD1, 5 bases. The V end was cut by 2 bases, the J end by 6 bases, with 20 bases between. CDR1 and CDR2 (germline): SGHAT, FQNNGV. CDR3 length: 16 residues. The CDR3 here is CASSLFRVVRQPEQYF. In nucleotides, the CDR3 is TGTGCCAGCAGCTTATTCAGGGTAGTCCGCCAGCCCGAGCAGTACTTC.

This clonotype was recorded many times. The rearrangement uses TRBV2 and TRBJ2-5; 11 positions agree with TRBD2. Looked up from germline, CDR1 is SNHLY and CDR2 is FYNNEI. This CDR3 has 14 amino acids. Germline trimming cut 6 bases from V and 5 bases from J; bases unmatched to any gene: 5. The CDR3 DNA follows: TGTGCCAGCAGCCTAGCGGGGGGTTATGAGACCCAGTACTTC. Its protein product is CASSLAGGYETQYF. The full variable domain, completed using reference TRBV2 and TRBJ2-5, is EPEVTQTPSHQVTQMGQEVILRCVPISNHLYFYWYRQILGQKVEFLVSFYNNEISEKSEIFDDQFSVERPDGSNFTLKIRSTKLEDSAMYFCASSLAGGYETQYFGPGTRLLVL.

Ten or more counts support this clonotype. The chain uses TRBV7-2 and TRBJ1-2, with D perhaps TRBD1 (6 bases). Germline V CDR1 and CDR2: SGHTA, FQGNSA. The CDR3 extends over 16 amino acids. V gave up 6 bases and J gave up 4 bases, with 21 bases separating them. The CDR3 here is CASRLSTGPLGYGYTF. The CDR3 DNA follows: TGTGCCAGCAGGTTGAGCACAGGGCCCCTTGGCTATGGCTACACCTTC. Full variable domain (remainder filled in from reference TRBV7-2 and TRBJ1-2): GAGVSQSPSNKVTEKGKDVELRCDPISGHTALYWYRQSLGQGLEFLIYFQGNSAPDKSGLPSDRFSAERTGGSVSTLTIQRTQQEDSAVYLCASRLSTGPLGYGYTFGSGTRLTVV.

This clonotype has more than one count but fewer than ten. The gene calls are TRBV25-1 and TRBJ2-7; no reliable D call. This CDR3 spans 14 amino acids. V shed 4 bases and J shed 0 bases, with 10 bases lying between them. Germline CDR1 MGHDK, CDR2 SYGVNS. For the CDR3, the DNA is TGTGCCAGCAGTGGGCAGAGTACCTCCTACGAGCAGTACTTC. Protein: CASSGQSTSYEQYF.

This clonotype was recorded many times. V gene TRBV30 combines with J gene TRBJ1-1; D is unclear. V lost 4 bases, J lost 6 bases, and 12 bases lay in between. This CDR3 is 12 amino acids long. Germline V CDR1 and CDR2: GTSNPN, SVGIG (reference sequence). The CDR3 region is CAWIAGPAEAFF. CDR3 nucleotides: TGTGCCTGGATTGCGGGTCCCGCTGAAGCTTTCTTT.

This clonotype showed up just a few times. This chain's CDR3 is CSARGTYTDTQYF. The CDR3 DNA follows: TGCAGCGCGCGGGGGACCTACACAGATACGCAGTATTTT. The chain has TRBV29-1 and TRBJ2-3; 7 bases agree with TRBD2. The CDR3 spans 13 residues. Trimming took 7 bases from V and 2 from J; bases not matched to a gene: 6. Germline assignment: CDR1 SQVTM and CDR2 ANQGSEA.

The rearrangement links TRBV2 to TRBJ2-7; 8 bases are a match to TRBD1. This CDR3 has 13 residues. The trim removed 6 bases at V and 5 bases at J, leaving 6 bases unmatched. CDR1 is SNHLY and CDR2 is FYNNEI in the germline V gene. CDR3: CASREGQVNEQYF. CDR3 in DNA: TGTGCCAGCAGGGAGGGACAGGTGAACGAGCAGTACTTC.

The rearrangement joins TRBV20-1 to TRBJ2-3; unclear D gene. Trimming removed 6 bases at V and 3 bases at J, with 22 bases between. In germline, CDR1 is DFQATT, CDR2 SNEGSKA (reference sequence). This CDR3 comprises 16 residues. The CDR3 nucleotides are TGCAGTGCCTCGGCCCTCGGGCTAGGAGAGACAGATACGCAGTATTTT. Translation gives CSASALGLGETDTQYF.

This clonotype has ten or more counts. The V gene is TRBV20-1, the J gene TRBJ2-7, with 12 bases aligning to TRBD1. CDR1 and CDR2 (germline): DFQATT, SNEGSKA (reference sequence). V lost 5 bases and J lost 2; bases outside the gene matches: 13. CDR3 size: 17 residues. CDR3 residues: CSAWDRGRKAPPYEQYF. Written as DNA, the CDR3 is TGCAGTGCTTGGGACAGGGGGCGGAAGGCTCCCCCCTACGAGCAGTACTTC.